The 15 T cell receptor beta chains presented below share a single source sample, sequenced in a study of T cells in tuberculosis. The method was immunoSEQ multiplex PCR; TCRdb's version includes in-frame clones alone and lacks a portion of them. The sample lists 20,000 to 25,000 clones; approximately 97% were seen once. Sequenced sample: PBMCs. Receptors were obtained from a donor between 10 and 35 years old with latent tuberculosis or without tuberculosis infection.

V is TRBV11-2 and J is TRBJ2-7; 13 positions match TRBD2. Germline-derived CDR1 and CDR2 are SGHAT and FQNNGV. There are 15 residues in the CDR3. The ends lost 5 bases at V and 3 bases at J; junction bases unmatched: 4. The CDR3 sequence is CASSPRLAGGYEQYF. The CDR3 DNA reads TGTGCCAGCAGCCCCCGACTAGCGGGAGGCTACGAGCAGTACTTC. Full variable domain (rest looked up from reference TRBV11-2 and TRBJ2-7): EAGVAQSPRYKIIEKRQSVAFWCNPISGHATLYWYQQILGQGPKLLIQFQNNGVVDDSQLPKDRFSAERLKGVDSTLKIQPAKLEDSAVYLCASSPRLAGGYEQYFGPGTRLTVT.

This sequence joins TRBV19 and TRBJ2-1, with 11 nucleotides matching TRBD2. Germline V gene data show CDR1 as LNHDA and CDR2 as SQIVND (reference sequence). V shed 6 bases and J 8 bases; nucleotides not matched to a gene: 9. The CDR3 length is 15 residues. The CDR3 DNA reads TGTGCCAGTAGGCAAACTAGCGGGGGATGGTATGAGCAGTTCTTC. This sequence encodes CASRQTSGGWYEQFF.

The chain employs TRBV7-3 and TRBJ1-1; TRBD1 matches 7 bases. Germline values: CDR1 SGHTA, CDR2 FQGTGA. There are 14 residues in the CDR3. Trimming cost V 4 bases and J 3 bases; bases outside gene matches: 5. In DNA form, the CDR3 reads TGTGCCAGCAGCTACGCAGGGGGGTACACTGAAGCTTTCTTT. It encodes CASSYAGGYTEAFF.

V usage is TRBV9 and J usage is TRBJ1-2, with 7 bases fitting TRBD1. This CDR3 is 17 amino acids long. The germline gives CDR1 SGDLS, CDR2 YYNGEE. J was trimmed by 0 bases and V by 3 bases; bases with no gene match: 11. CDR3 protein: CASSDGGQPTSNYGYTF. CDR3 in DNA: TGTGCCAGCAGCGATGGGGGACAGCCGACTTCTAACTATGGCTACACCTTC. Based on the CDR3 plus reference TRBV9 and TRBJ1-2, the full variable domain is DSGVTQTPKHLITATGQRVTLRCSPRSGDLSVYWYQQSLDQGLQFLIQYYNGEERAKGNILERFSAQQFPDLHSELNLSSLELGDSALYFCASSDGGQPTSNYGYTFGSGTRLTVV.

CDR3 in amino acids: CASSLGQGADGSAFF. The CDR3 DNA follows: TGTGCCAGCAGCTTAGGACAGGGGGCTGACGGGAGCGCTTTCTTT. The chain couples TRBV7-9 to TRBJ1-1, with 10 positions matching TRBD1. Germline CDR1 SEHNR, CDR2 FQNEAQ (reference sequence). CDR3 length equals 15 residues. The V and J ends lost 1 base and 11 bases, in that order; junction bases with no gene match: 10.

In this sample, this clone turned up once. The rearrangement joins TRBV7-2 to TRBJ1-1; 9 nucleotides line up with TRBD1. The J segment lost 11 bases and the V segment lost 5 bases, leaving 6 bases of the junction unmatched. The V gene's germline CDR1 is SGHTA and CDR2 FQGNSA. CDR3 length: 12 residues. The chain's CDR3 is CASSPLDRGAFF. The CDR3 DNA follows: TGTGCCAGCAGCCCACTGGACAGGGGTGCTTTCTTT.

This rearrangement joins TRBV5-1 to TRBJ2-1, with D unclear. The V gene lost 0 bases and the J gene lost 3 bases, with 4 bases spanning the gap. CDR3 length: 13 residues. Germline CDR1 and CDR2: SGHRS and YFSETQ. The CDR3 reads CASSLDGYNEQFF. CDR3 coding DNA: TGCGCCAGCAGCTTGGACGGCTACAATGAGCAGTTCTTC.

The genes are TRBV19 and TRBJ2-3; TRBD2 agrees at 12 bases. The CDR3 has 16 residues. V was pared by 4 bases and J by 6 bases, with 8 bases of the junction left unmatched. Per germline, CDR1 LNHDA and CDR2 SQIVND (reference sequence). The CDR3 DNA is TGTGCCAGTAGTAAGGAACTAGCGGGAGGTCAGGATACGCAGTATTTT. Amino acid sequence: CASSKELAGGQDTQYF.

A remark on this clone: The germline gene is not matched at one end of the junction; a read error may be the cause. This rearrangement joins TRBV7-2 to TRBJ2-7, with D possibly TRBD1 on 6 matching bases. This CDR3 contains 13 residues. Germline V gene lookup returns CDR1 SGHTA and CDR2 FQGNSA. CDR3 amino acids: CASSSQGSDEQYF. The CDR3 region has the DNA TGTGCCAGCAGCTCACAGGGCTCCGACGAGCAGTACTTC.

The V gene is TRBV20-1, the J gene TRBJ1-1; no clear D. CDR1 is DFQATT and CDR2 is SNEGSKA in the germline V gene (reference sequence). The CDR3 has 11 amino acids. Trimming shortened V by 6 bases and J by 2 bases, and 7 bases separated the two germline ends. The CDR3 DNA reads TGCAGTGCCCCCTACAACACTGAAGCTTTCTTT. Its protein is CSAPYNTEAFF.

This rearrangement joins TRBV5-1 to TRBJ2-1; a weak D match, TRBD1 (11 bases). There are 18 residues in the CDR3. Germline V gene lookup returns CDR1 SGHRS and CDR2 YFSETQ. The V and J ends lost 2 bases and 14 bases respectively, with 32 bases between them. CDR3 region: CASSLSPGTGGLAGAEFF. CDR3 sequence (DNA): TGCGCCAGCAGCTTAAGCCCCGGGACAGGGGGTCTAGCGGGAGCGGAGTTCTTC. The full variable domain, its missing parts supplied by reference TRBV5-1 and TRBJ2-1, is KAGVTQTPRYLIKTRGQQVTLSCSPISGHRSVSWYQQTPGQGLQFLFEYFSETQRNKGNFPGRFSGRQFSNSRSEMNVSTLELGDSALYLCASSLSPGTGGLAGAEFFGPGTRLTVL.

V is TRBV10-3 and J is TRBJ1-1; D is ambiguous. Germline V CDR1 and CDR2: ENHRY, SYGVKD. CDR3 length equals 14 residues. The germline V and J ends were trimmed by 7 bases and 0 bases, with 12 bases remaining between them. DNA for the CDR3: TGTGCCATCACCAGAGACATCATGAACACTGAAGCTTTCTTT. Translation: CAITRDIMNTEAFF.

V usage is TRBV2 and J usage is TRBJ1-2; D gene uncertain. This CDR3 has 14 residues. Trimming pared 4 bases from V and 2 bases from J, leaving 11 bases between. Germline V gives CDR1 SNHLY, CDR2 FYNNEI. The CDR3, as DNA: TGTGCCAGCAGTGCCCGGGGATTGAACTATGGCTACACCTTC. Its protein is CASSARGLNYGYTF.

The chain carries TRBV2 and TRBJ1-5, with 8 bases identical to TRBD1. V shed 8 bases and J 3 bases; nucleotides not matched to a gene: 3. The CDR3 totals 13 residues. Germline CDR1 SNHLY, CDR2 FYNNEI. The chain's CDR3 is CASGQGDNQPQHF. CDR3 DNA sequence: TGTGCCAGCGGACAGGGCGACAATCAGCCCCAGCATTTT.

V usage is TRBV6-5 and J usage is TRBJ1-1; weak D call: TRBD1 (6 bases). V was cut by 3 bases and J by 0 bases, with 11 bases left in between. The germline V gene encodes CDR1 MNHEY and CDR2 SVGAGI. This CDR3 is built from 15 residues. The chain's CDR3 is CASSYQGTLNTEAFF. DNA of the CDR3: TGTGCCAGCAGTTATCAGGGGACCTTGAACACTGAAGCTTTCTTT.